This T cell receptor (beta chain) was recorded in a study of Ad26.COV2.S vaccination and SARS-CoV-2 variants. The sample's treatment: 19 received Ad26.COV2.S at low or high dose, single or two shots; about 5 received placebo; per-sample allocation not given. Samples were taken on day 63 after the first vaccine or placebo injection. At a Boston site, the person donating was an adult of 18-55 years. This vaccine is an Ad26 vector that expresses the Wuhan-strain SARS-CoV-2 spike. Germline assignment: CDR1 LNHDA and CDR2 SQIVND (reference sequence). The CDR3 loop spans 14 amino acids. The V gene lost 7 bases and the J gene lost 8 bases, with 17 bases spanning the gap. TCRdb's copy holds only in-frame clones and misses some; the assay was immunoSEQ multiplex PCR. The data contain about 680,000 clones, approximately 88% of them singletons.

The sequencing used peripheral blood, collected in a trial of Ad26.COV2.S vaccine versus placebo. V gene TRBV19 combines with J gene TRBJ1-4; a possible D gene is TRBD1 (5 bases). The receptor's source is a person between 18 and 65 years old who received the Ad26.COV2.S COVID-19 vaccine or a placebo. The CDR3: CASMDGGSEEKLFF. CDR3 nucleotide sequence: TGTGCCAGTATGGACGGGGGGTCAGAGGAAAAACTGTTTTTT. Together with reference TRBV19 and TRBJ1-4, the CDR3 gives the full variable domain: DGGITQSPKYLFRKEGQNVTLSCEQNLNHDAMYWYRQDPGQGLRLIYYSQIVNDFQKGDIAEGYSVSREKKESFPLTVTSAQKNPTAFYLCASMDGGSEEKLFFGSGTQLSVL.